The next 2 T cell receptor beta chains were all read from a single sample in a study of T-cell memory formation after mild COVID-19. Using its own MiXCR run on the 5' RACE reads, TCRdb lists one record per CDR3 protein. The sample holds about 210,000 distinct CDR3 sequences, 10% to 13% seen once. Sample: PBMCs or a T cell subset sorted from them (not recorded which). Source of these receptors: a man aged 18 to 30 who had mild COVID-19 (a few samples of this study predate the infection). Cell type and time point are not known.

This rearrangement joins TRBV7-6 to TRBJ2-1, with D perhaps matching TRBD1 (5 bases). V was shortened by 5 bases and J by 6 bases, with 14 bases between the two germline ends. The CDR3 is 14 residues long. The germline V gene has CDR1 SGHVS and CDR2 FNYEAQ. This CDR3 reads CASSPIRQPNEQFF. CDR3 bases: TGTGCCAGCAGCCCAATCAGACAGCCCAATGAGCAGTTCTTC.

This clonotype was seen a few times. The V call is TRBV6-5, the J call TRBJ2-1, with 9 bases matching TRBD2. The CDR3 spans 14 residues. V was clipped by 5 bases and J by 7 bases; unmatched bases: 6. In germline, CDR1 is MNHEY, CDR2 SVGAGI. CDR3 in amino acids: CASSPRGLANEQFF. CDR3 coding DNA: TGTGCCAGCAGTCCACGCGGACTAGCGAATGAGCAGTTCTTC.